This T cell receptor beta chain appears in the sequencing data of a study of PD-1 blockade in classical Hodgkin lymphoma (dated by TCRdb to the early 2020s). Regarding the research as a whole: Nivolumab dosing was 3 mg/kg intravenously every 2 weeks, continuing until either disease progression or unacceptable toxicity. A peripheral blood immune signature of response to PD-1 blockade in classical Hodgkin lymphoma was defined using TCR beta sequencing and CyTOF.

The Qiagen DNeasy kit was used to extract genomic DNA from unsorted PBMCs and from the negatively selected CD4+ and CD8+ fractions. TCR beta CDR3 regions were subjected to amplification by immunoSEQ multiplex PCR with primers that anneal to V and J segments. Amplification bias was minimized using a synthetic immune receptor repertoire, and residual bias was removed computationally after sequencing. The original methods were these. Custom Python scripts were used to quantify repertoire diversity as the Shannon entropy index. Unsorted, CD4+ and CD8+ repertoires were analyzed separately, except in combined analyses where CD4+ and CD8+ sequences were merged in silico. A clone counted as expanded when the clone's frequency after treatment rose at least 2-fold relative to C1D1, and clones undetected at baseline were given a pseudocount of 0.5. Singleton clones were defined as clones with 0 or 1 copy at C1D1, and non-singleton clones were defined as clones with 2 or more copies. By matching protein sequences in sorted samples from the same patient, clones expanded in unsorted samples were annotated as CD4+, CD8+ or unknown. Diversity changes from C1D1 to C4D1 were tested in paired samples using Wilcoxon tests. The clones in this table, taken by TCRdb from immuneACCESS, are in-frame only. Not every clone is retained; where verified, under half of the shortfall comes from an unresolved V gene, and the cause of the rest is unknown. V, J and clone size reflect that table, while D and trimming were determined from the DNA. The sample contains about 93,000 clones, around 78% of them found a single time. The ten biggest clones cover approximately 9% of the sample.

General conclusions and limits of the study: CD4+ but not CD8+ TCR diversity rose significantly by C4D1 (p=0.0027 vs p=0.16), most apparent in complete responders (p=0.02). Newly diagnosed patients were reported to have lower baseline TCR diversity than healthy donors, and relapsed/refractory patients were reported to have lower baseline TCR diversity still. The study covered only a single clinical trial cohort, and the causes of the repertoire differences, possibly disease activity or prior therapy, were still not defined. Baseline diversity similar to that of newly diagnosed patients was observed in trial patients achieving complete response, whereas significantly lower diversity was observed in partial responders and progressors. Patients starting nivolumab less than 1 year after ASCT had lower diversity and were excluded from later analyses to avoid confounding by immune reconstitution.

In the germline V gene, CDR1 corresponds to ENHRY and CDR2 to SYGVKD. The CDR3, from cysteine to phenylalanine, totals 16 residues. The only DNA kept is the CDR3, 48 bases in frame from the first base. Here V drops 7 bases and J drops 4 bases, and the junction holds 12 bases not matched to any gene. On this clone itself: It lacks a known antigen. No base-level quality is on record; no much larger clone is a single base apart.

The time point label on this specimen signifies: cycle 4 day 1 (C4D1), after less than 7 weeks of nivolumab. All trial patients had relapsed after autologous stem cell transplantation, with cohorts A, B and C differing in prior brentuximab vedotin exposure. The trial cohort comprised roughly 50 patients with relapsed/refractory classical Hodgkin lymphoma whose best overall responses were complete response, partial response or progressive disease. In the multi-cohort phase II CheckMate 205 trial, trial patients received single-agent nivolumab. An independent review committee assessed best overall response using the 2007 International Working Group response criteria. Trial PBMCs were obtained immediately prior to nivolumab initiation (C1D1) and on therapy at cycle 2 day 1 and cycle 4 day 1. Peripheral blood was collected in 8 mL Vacutainer Cell Preparation Tubes, from which PBMCs were isolated by centrifugation and then cryopreserved.

The chain was built from TRBV10-3 and TRBJ2-3, with 9 bases aligning to TRBD2. The specimen comprised peripheral blood mononuclear cells (PBMCs), sampled before the fourth cycle of nivolumab. The clonotype comes from a human donor with classical Hodgkin lymphoma. The CDR3 region has the sequence CAITSPGGRAPDTQYF. The sequence in DNA is TGTGCCATCACTTCACCGGGCGGGAGGGCCCCAGATACGCAGTATTTT.